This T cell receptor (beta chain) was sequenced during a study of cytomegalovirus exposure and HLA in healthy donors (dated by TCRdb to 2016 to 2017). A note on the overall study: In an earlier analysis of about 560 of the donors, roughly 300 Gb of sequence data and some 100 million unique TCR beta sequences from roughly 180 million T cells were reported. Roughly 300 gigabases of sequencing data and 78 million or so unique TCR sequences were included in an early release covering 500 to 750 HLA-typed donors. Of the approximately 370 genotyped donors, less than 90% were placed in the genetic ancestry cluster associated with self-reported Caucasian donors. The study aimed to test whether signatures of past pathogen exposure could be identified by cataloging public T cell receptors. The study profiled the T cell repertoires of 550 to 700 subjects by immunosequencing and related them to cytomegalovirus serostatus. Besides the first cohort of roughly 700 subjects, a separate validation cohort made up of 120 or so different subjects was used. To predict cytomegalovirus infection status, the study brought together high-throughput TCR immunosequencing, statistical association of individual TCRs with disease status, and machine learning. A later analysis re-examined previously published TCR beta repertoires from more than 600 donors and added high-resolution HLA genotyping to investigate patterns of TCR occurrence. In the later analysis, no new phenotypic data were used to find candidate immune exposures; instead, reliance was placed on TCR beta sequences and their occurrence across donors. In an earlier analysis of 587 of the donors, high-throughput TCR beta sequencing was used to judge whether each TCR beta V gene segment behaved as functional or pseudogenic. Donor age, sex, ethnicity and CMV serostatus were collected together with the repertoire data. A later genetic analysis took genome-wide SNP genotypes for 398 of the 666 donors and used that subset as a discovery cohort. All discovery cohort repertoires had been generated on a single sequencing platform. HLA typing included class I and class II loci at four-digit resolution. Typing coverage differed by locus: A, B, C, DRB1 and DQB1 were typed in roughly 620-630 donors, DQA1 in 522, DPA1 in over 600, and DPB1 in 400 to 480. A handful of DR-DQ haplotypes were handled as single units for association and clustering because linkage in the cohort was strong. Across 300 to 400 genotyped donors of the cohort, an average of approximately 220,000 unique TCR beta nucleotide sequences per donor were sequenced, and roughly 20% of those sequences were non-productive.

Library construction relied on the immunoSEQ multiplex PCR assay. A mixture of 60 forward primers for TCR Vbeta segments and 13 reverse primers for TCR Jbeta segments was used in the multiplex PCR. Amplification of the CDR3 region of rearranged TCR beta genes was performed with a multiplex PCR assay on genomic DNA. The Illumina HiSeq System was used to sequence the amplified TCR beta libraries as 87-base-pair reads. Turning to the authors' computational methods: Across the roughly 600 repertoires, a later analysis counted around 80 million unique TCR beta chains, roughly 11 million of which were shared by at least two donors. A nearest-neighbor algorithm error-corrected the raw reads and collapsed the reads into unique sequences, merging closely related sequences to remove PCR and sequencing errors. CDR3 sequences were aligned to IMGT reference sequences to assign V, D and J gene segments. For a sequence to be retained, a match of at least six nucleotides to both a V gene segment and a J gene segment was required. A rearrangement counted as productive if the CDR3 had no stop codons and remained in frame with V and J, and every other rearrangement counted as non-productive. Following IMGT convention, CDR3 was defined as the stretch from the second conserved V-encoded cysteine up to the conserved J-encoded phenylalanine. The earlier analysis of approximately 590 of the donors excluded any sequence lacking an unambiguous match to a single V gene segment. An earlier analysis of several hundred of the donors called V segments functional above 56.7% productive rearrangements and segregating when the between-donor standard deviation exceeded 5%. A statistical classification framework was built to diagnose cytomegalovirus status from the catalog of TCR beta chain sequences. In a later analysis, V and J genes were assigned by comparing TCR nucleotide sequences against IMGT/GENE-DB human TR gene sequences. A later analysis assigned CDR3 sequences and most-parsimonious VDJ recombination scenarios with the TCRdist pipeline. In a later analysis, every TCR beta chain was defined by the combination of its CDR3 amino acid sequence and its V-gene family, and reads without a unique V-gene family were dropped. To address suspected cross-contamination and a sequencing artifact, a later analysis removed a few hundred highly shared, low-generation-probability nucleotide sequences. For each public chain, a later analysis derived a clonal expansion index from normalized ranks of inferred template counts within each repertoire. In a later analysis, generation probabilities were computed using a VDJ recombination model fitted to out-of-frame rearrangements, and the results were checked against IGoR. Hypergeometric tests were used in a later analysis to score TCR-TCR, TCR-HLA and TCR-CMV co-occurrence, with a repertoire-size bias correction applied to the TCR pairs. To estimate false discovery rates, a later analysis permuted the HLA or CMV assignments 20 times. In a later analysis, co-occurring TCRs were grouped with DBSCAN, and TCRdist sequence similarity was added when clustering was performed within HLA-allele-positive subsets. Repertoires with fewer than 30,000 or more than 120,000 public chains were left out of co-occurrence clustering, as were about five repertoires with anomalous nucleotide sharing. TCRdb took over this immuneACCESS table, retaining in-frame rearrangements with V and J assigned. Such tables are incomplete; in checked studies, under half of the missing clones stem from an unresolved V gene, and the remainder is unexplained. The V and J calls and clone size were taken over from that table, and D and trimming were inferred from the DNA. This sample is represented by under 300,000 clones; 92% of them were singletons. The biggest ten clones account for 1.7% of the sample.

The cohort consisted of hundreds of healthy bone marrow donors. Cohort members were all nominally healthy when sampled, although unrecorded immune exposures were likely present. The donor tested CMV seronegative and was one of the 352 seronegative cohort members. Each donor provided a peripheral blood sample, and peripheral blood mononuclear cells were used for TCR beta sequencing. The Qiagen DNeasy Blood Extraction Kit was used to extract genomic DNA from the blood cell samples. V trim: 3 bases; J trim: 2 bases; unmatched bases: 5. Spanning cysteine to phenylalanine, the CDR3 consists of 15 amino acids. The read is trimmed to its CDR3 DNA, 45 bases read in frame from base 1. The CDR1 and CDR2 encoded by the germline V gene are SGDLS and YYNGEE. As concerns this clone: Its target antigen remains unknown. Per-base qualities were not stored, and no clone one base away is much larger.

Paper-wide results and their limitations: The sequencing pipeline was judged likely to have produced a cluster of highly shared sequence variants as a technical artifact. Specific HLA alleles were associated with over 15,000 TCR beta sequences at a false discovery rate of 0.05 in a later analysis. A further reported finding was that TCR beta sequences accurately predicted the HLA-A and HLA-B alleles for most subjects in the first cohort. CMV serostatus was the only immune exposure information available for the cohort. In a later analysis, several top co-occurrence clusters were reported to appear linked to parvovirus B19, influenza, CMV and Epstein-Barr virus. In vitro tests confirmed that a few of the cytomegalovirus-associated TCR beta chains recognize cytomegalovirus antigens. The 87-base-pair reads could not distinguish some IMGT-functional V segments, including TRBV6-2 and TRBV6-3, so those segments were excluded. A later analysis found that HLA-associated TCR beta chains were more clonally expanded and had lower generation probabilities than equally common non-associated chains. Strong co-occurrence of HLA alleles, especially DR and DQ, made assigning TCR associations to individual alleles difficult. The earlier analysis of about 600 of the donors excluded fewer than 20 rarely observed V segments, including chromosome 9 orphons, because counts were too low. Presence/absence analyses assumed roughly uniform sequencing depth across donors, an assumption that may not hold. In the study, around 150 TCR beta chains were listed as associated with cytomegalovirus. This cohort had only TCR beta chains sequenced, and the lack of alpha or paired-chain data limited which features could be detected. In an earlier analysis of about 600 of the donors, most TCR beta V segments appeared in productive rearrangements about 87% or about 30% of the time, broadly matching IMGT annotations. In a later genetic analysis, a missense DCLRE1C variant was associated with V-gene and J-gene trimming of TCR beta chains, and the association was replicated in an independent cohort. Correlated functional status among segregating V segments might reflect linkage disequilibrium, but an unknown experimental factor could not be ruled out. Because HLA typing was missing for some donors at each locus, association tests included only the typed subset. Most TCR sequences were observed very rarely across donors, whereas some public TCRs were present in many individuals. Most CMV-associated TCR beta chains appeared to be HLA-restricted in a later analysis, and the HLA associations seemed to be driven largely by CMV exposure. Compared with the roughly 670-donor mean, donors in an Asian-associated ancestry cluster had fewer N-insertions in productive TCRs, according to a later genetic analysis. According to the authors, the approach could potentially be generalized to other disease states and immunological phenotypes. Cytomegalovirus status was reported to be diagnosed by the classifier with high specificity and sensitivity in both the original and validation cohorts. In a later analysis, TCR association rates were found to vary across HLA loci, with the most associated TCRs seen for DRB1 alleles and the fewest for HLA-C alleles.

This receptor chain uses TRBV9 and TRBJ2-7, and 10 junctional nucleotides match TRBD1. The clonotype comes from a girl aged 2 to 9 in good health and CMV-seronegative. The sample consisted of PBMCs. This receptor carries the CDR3 CASSATGGATYEQYF. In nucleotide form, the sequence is TGTGCCAGCAGCGCGACAGGGGGCGCGACCTACGAGCAGTACTTC.